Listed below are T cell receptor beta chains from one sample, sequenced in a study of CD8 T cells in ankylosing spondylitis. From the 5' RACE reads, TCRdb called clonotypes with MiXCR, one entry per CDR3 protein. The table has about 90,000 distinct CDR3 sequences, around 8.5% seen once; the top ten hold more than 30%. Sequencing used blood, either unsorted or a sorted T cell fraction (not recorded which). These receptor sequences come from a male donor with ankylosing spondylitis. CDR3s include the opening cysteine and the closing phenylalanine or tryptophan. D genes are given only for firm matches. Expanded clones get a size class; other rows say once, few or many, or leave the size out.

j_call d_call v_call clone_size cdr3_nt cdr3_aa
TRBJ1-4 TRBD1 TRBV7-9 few TGTGCCAGCAGCTTACAGACAGGGGCTAGGGAAAAACTGTTTTTT CASSLQTGAREKLFF
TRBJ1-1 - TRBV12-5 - TGTGCTAGTGGGACGGGACAAAGGAACACTGAAGCTTTCTTT CASGTGQRNTEAFF
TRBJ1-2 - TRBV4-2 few TGTGCCAGCAGCCACCTAACTATGAGCGATGGCTACACCTTC CASSHLTMSDGYTF
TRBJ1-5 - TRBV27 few TGTGCCAGCAGTACGACGGAAGGGGTTTGGAGCAATCAGCCCCAGCATTTT CASSTTEGVWSNQPQHF
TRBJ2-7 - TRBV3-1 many TGTGCCAGCAGCCAAACTCAAACCTACGAGCAGTACTTC CASSQTQTYEQYF
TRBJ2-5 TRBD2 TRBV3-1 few TGTGCCAGCAGCCTGATTAGCGGGAGGGCCCAAGGAAACGGATGGGAGACCCAGTACTTC CASSLISGRAQGNGWETQYF
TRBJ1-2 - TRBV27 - TGTGCCAGCAGTTTGTATCAGAACTATGGCTACACCTTC CASSLYQNYGYTF
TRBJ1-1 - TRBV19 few TGTGCCAGTAGTATAGCGGGGGAGGTAGTGACTGAAGCTTTCTTT CASSIAGEVVTEAFF
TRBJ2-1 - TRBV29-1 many TGCAGCGGGCGCACAGACAATGAGCAGTTCTTC CSGRTDNEQFF
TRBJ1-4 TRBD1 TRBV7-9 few TGTGCCAGCAGCCCCGGGACAGGGATTCAAACTAATGAAAAACTGTTTTTT CASSPGTGIQTNEKLFF
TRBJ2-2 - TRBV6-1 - TGTGCCAGCAACCCGTCGGGAGAGGCCGGGGAGCTGTTTTTT CASNPSGEAGELFF
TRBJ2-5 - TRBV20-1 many TGCAGTGCCGTCAGTGGAACCTCTGTCCCCGGGACCAAAATGGGGGAGACCCAGTACTTC CSAVSGTSVPGTKMGETQYF
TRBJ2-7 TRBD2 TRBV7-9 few TGTGCCAGCAGCTCAACTAGCGGGAGTAAGTACGAGCAGTACTTC CASSSTSGSKYEQYF